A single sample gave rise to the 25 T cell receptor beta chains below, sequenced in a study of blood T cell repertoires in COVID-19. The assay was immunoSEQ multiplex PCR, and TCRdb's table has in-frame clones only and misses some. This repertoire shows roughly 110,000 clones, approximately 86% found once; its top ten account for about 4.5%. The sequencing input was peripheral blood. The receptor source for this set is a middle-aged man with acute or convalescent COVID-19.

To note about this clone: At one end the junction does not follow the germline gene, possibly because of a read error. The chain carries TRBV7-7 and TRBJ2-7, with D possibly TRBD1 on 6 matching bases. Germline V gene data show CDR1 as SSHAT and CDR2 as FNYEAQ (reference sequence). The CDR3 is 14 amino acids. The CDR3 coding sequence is TGTGCTAGCAGCCCGGACAGTACCTCCTACGAGCAGTACTTC. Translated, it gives CASSPDSTSYEQYF.

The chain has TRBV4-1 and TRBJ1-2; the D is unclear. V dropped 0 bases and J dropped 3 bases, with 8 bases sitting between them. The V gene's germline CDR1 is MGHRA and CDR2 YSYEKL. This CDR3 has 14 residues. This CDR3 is CASSQDHEYYGYTF. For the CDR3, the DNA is TGCGCCAGCAGCCAAGATCACGAGTACTATGGCTACACCTTC.

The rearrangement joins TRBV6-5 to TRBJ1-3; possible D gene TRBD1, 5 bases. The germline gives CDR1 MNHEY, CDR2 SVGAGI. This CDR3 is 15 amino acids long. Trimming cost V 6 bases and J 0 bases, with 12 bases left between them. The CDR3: CASRHTGISGNTIYF. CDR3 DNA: TGTGCCAGCAGACATACAGGCATCTCTGGAAACACCATATATTTT.

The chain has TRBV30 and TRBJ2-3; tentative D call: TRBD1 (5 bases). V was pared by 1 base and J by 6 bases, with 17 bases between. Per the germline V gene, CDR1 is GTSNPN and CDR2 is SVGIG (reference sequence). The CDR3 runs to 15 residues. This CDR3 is CAWSATGAELDTQYF. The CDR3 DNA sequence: TGTGCCTGGAGTGCTACAGGAGCTGAGTTGGATACGCAGTATTTT.

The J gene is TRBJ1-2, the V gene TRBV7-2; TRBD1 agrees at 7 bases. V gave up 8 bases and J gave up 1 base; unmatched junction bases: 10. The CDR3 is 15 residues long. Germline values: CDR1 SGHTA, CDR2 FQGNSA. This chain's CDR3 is CASSRAGTDNYGYTF. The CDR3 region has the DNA TGTGCCAGCTCCAGAGCCGGGACAGATAACTATGGCTACACCTTC. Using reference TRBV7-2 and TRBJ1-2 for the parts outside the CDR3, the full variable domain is GAGVSQSPSNKVTEKGKDVELRCDPISGHTALYWYRQSLGQGLEFLIYFQGNSAPDKSGLPSDRFSAERTGGSVSTLTIQRTQQEDSAVYLCASSRAGTDNYGYTFGSGTRLTVV.

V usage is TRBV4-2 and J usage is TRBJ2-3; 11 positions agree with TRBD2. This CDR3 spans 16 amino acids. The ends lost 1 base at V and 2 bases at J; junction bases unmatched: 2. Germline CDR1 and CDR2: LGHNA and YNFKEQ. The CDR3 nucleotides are TGTGCCAGCAGCCAAGCGGGACTAGCGGTCACAGATACGCAGTATTTT. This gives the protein CASSQAGLAVTDTQYF.

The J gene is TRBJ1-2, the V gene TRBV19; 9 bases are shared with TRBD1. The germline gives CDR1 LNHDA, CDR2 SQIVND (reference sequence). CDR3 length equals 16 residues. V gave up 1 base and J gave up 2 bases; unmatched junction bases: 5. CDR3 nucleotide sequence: TGTGCCAGTAGTATAGTTAGGACAGGGGCGAACTATGGCTACACCTTC. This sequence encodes CASSIVRTGANYGYTF.

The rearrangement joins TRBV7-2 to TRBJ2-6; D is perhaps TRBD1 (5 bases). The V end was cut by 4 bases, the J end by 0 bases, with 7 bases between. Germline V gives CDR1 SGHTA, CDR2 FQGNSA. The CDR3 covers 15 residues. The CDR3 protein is CASSYRFSGANVLTF. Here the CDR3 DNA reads TGTGCCAGCAGCTACAGGTTCTCTGGGGCCAACGTCCTGACTTTC.

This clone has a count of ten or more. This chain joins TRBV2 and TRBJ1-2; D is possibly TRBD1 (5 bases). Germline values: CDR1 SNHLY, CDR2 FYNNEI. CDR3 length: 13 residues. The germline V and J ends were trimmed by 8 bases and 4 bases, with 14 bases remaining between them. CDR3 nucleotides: TGTGCCAGCCGAACCAGGGCCGGCTATGGCTACACCTTC. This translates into CASRTRAGYGYTF.

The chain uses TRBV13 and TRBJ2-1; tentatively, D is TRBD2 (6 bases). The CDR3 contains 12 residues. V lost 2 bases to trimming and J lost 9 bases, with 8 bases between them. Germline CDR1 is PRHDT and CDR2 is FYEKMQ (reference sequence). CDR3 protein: CASSLFGGEQFF. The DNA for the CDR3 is TGTGCCAGCAGCTTATTCGGGGGTGAGCAGTTCTTC.

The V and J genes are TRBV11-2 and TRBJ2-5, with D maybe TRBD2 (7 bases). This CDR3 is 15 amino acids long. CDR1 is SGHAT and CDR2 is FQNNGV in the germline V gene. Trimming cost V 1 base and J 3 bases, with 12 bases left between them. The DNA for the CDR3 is TGTGCCAGCAGCTTAGTGGGGGGGGCGGAAGAGACCCAGTACTTC. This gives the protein CASSLVGGAEETQYF.

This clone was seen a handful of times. The CDR3 sequence is CASSLTGGTEQFF. CDR3 nucleotides: TGTGCCAGCAGCCTGACAGGGGGCACTGAGCAGTTCTTC. The V gene is TRBV12-3 or TRBV12-4, the J gene TRBJ2-1; 10 nucleotides agree with TRBD1. The V gene end was trimmed by 6 bases and the J gene end by 9 bases; junction bases not matched to a gene: 5. This CDR3 spans 13 amino acids.

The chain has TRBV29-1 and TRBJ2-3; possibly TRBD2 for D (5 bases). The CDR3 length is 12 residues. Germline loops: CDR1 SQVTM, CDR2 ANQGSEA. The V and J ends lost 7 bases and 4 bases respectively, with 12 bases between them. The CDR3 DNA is TGCAGCGCGTCGGGATTCTCAGATACGCAGTATTTT. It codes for CSASGFSDTQYF.

CDR3 sequence reads: CASSTRTGLLQPQHF. In DNA, the CDR3 is TGTGCCAGCAGTACAAGGACAGGGCTCCTTCAGCCCCAGCATTTT. This chain joins TRBV6-2 or TRBV6-3 and TRBJ1-5, with 8 bases identical to TRBD1. J gave up 6 bases and V 5 bases, and 9 bases lay outside the gene matches. Germline V gives CDR1 MNHEY, CDR2 SVGEGT. This CDR3 comprises 15 residues.

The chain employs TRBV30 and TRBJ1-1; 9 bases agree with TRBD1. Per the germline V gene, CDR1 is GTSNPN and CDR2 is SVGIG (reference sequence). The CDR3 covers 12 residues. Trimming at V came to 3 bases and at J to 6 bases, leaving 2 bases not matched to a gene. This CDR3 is CAWRGQGAEAFF. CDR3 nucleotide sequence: TGTGCCTGGAGGGGACAGGGCGCTGAAGCTTTCTTT.

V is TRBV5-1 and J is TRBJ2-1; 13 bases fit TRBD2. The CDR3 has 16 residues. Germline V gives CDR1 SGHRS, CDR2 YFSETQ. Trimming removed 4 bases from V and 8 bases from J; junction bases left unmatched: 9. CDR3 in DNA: TGCGCCAGCAGCCAAGGGACTAGCGGGGTGGTCGATGAGCAGTTCTTC. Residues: CASSQGTSGVVDEQFF.

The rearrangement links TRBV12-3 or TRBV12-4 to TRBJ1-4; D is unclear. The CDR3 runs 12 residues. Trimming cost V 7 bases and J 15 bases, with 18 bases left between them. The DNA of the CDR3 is TGTGCCAGCACCGGAGAGGAACACCGTTTGTTTTTT. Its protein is CASTGEEHRLFF.

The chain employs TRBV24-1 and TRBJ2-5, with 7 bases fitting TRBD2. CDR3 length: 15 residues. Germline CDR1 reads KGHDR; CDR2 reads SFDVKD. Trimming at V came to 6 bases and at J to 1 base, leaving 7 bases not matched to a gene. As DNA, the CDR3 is TGTGCCACCAGTCTCCCCTCTAGCGGCCAAGAGACCCAGTACTTC. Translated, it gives CATSLPSSGQETQYF.

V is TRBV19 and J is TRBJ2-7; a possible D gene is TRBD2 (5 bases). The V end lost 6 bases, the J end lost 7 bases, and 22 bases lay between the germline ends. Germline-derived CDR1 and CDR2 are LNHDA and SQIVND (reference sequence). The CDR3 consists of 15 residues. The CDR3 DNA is TGTGCCAGTAGCCCGACTGTAACCGGGATTCGGGAGCAGTACTTC. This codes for CASSPTVTGIREQYF.

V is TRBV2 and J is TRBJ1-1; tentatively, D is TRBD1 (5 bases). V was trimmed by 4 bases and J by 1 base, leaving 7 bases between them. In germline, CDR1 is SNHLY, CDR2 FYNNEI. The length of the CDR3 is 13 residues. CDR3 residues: CASSVGGNTEAFF. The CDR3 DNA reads TGTGCCAGCAGTGTCGGGGGGAACACTGAAGCTTTCTTT.

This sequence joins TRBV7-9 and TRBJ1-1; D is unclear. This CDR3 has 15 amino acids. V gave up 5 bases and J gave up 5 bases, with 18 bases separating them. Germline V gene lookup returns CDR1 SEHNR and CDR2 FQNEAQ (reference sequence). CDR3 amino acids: CASSPERAPRTEAFF. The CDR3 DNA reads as TGTGCCAGCAGCCCAGAGAGGGCCCCGAGGACTGAAGCTTTCTTT.

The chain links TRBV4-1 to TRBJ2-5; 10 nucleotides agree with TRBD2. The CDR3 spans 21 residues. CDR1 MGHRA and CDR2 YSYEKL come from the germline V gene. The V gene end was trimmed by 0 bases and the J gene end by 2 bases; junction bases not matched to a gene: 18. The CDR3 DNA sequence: TGCGCCAGCAGCCAAGATCCGCTTAGCGGGGGGCTAATTACCACACAAGAGACCCAGTACTTC. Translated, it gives CASSQDPLSGGLITTQETQYF.

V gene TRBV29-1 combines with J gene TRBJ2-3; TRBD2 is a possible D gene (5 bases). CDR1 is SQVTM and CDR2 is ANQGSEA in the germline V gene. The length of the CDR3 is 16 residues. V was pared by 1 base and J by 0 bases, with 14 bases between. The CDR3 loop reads CSVEGGDYPSTDTQYF. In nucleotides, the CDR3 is TGCAGCGTTGAAGGGGGTGACTACCCCAGCACAGATACGCAGTATTTT.

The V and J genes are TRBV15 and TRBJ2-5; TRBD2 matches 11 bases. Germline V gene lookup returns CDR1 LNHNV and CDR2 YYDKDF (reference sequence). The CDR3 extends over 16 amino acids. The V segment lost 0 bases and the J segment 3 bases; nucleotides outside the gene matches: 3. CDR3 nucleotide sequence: TGTGCCACCAGCAGAGATCTAGCGGGAGGAAAAGAGACCCAGTACTTC. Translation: CATSRDLAGGKETQYF. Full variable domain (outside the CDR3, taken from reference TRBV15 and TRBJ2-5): DAMVIQNPRYQVTQFGKPVTLSCSQTLNHNVMYWYQQKSSQAPKLLFHYYDKDFNNEADTPDNFQSRRPNTSFCFLDIRSPGLGDTAMYLCATSRDLAGGKETQYFGPGTRLLVL.

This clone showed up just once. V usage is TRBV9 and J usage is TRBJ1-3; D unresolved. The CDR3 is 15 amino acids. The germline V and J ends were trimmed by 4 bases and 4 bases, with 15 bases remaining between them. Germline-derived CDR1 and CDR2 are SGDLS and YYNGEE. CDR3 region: CASSPQPGAGNTIYF. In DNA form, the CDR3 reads TGTGCCAGCAGCCCGCAACCGGGAGCGGGAAACACCATATATTTT.